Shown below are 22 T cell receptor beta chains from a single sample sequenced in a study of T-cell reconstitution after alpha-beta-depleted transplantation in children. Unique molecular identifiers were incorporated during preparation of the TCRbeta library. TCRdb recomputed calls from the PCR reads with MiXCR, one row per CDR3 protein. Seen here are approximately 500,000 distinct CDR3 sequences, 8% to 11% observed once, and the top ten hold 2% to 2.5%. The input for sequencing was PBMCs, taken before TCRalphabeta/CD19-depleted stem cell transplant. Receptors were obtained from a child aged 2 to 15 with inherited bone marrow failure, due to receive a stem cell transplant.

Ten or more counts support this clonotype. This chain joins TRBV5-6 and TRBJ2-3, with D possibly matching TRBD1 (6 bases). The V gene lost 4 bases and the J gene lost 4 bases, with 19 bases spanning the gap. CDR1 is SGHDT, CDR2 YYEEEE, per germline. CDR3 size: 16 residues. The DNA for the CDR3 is TGTGCCAGCAGCACGCTTGGGGGCAGTCGGGCAGATACGCAGTATTTT. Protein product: CASSTLGGSRADTQYF.

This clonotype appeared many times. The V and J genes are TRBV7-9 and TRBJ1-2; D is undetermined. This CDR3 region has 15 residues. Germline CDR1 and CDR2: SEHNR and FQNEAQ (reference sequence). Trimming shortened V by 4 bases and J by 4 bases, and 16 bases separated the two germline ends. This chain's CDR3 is CASSSLQATGYGYTF. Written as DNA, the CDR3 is TGTGCCAGCAGCTCCCTCCAAGCGACCGGCTATGGCTACACCTTC.

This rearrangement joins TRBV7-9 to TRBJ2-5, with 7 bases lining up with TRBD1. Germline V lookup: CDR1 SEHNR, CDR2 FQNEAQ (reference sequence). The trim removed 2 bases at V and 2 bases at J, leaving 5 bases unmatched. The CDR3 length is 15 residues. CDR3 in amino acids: CASSLNSGQQETQYF. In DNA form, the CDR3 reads TGTGCCAGCAGCTTAAACTCGGGACAGCAAGAGACCCAGTACTTC.

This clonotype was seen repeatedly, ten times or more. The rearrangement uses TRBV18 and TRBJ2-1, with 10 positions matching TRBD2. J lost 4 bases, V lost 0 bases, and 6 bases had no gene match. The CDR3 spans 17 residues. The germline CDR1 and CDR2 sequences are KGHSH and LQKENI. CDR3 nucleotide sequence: TGTGCCAGCTCACCACCGATCCCTAGCGGGGGTTACAATGAGCAGTTCTTC. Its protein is CASSPPIPSGGYNEQFF.

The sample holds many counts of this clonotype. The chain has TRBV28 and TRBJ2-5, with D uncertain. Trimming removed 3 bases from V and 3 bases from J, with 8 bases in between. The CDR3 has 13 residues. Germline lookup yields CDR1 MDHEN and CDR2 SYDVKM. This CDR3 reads CASSLPDKETQYF. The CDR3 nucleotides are TGTGCCAGCAGTTTGCCGGATAAAGAGACCCAGTACTTC.

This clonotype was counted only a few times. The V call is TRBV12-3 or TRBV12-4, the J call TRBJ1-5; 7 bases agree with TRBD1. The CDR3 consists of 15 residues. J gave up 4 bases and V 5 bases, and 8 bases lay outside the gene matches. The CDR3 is CASSDRVGKNQPQHF. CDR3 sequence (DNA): TGTGCCAGCAGTGACAGGGTCGGTAAGAATCAGCCCCAGCATTTT.

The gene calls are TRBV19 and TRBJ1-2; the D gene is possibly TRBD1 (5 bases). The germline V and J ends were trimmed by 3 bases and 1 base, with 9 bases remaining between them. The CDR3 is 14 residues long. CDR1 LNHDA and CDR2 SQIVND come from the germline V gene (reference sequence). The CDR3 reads CASSMGDSNYGYTF. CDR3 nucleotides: TGTGCCAGTAGTATGGGGGATAGTAACTATGGCTACACCTTC.

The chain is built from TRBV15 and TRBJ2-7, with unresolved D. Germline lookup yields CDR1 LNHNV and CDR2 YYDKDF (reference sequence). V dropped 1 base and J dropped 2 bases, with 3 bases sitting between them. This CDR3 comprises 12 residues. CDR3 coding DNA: TGTGCCACCAGCAGAGGGACCTACGAGCAGTACTTC. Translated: CATSRGTYEQYF.

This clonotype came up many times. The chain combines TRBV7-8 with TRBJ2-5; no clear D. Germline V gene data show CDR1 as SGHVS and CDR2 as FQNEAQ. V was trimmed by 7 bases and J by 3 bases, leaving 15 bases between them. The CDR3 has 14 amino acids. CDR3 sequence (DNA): TGTGCCAGCACCCGGCCCGGCTCAAAAGAGACCCAGTACTTC. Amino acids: CASTRPGSKETQYF.

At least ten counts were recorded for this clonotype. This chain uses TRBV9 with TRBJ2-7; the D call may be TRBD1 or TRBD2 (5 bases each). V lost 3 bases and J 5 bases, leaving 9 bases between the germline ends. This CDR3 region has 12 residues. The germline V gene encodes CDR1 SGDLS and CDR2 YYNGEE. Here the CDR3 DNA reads TGTGCCAGCAGCGGAGGGGAGAACGAGCAGTACTTC. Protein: CASSGGENEQYF.

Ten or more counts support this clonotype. The CDR3 reads CASSGPRSDWLHF. CDR3 DNA: TGTGCCAGCAGCGGACCCCGTTCCGATTGGCTCCACTTT. This chain connects TRBV9 to TRBJ1-6; D is unclear. V lost 3 bases and J lost 16, with 17 bases in between. Germline V gene data show CDR1 as SGDLS and CDR2 as YYNGEE. The CDR3 extends over 13 amino acids.

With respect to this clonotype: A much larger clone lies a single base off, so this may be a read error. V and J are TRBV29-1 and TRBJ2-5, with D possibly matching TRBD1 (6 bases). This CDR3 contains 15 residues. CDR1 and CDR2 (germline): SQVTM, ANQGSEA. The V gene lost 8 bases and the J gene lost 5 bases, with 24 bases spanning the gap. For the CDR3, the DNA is TGCAGCAGAACGAAAAGACAGGAGTTTTTCGAGACCCAGTACTTC. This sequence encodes CSRTKRQEFFETQYF.

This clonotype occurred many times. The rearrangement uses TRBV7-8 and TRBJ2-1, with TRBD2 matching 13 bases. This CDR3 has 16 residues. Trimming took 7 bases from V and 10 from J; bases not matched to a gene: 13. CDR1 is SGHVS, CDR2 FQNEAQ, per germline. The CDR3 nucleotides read TGTGCCAGCACCCTACTAGCGGGGGGGGGCTCAGGGGAGCAGTTCTTC. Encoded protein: CASTLLAGGGSGEQFF.

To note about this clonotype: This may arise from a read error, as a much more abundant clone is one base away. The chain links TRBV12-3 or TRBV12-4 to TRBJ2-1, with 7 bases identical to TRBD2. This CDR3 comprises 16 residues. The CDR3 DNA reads TGTGCCAGCAGTTTAAGGTCTAGCGGCGCCTACAATGGGCAGTTCTTC. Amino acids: CASSLRSSGAYNGQFF.

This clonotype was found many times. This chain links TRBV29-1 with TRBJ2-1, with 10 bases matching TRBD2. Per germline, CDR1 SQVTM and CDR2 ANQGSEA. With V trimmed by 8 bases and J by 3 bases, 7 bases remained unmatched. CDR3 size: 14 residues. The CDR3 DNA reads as TGCAGCTCTACAACTAGCGGGATCTACAATGAGCAGTTCTTC. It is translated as CSSTTSGIYNEQFF.

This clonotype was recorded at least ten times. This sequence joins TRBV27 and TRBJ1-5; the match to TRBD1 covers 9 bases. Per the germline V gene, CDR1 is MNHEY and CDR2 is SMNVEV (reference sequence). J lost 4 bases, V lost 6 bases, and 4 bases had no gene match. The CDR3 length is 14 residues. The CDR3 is CASRSGTGNQPQHF. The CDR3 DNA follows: TGTGCCAGCAGGTCCGGGACAGGGAATCAGCCCCAGCATTTT.

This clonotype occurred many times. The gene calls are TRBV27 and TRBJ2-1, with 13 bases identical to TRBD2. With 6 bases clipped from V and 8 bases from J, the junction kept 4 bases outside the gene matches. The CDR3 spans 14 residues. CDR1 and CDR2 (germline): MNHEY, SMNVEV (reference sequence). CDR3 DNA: TGTGCCAGCAGACTAGCGGGAGGGCCTGATGAGCAGTTCTTC. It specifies CASRLAGGPDEQFF.

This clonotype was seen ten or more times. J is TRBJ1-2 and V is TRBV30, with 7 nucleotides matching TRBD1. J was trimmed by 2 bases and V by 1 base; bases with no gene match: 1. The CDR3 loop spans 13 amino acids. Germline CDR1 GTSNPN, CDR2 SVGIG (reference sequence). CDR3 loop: CAWSGQGNYGYTF. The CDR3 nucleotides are TGTGCCTGGAGTGGACAGGGAAACTATGGCTACACCTTC.

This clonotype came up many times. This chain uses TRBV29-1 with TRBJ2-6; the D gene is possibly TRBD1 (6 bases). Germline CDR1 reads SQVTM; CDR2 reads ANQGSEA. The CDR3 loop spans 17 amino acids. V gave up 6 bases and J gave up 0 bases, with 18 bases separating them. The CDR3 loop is CSVKTGTQSSGANVLTF. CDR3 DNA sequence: TGCAGCGTCAAAACAGGGACACAGAGCTCTGGGGCCAACGTCCTGACTTTC. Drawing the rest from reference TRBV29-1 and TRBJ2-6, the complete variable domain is SAVISQKPSRDICQRGTSLTIQCQVDSQVTMMFWYRQQPGQSLTLIATANQGSEATYESGFVIDKFPISRPNLTFSTLTVSNMSPEDSSIYLCSVKTGTQSSGANVLTFGAGSRLTVL.

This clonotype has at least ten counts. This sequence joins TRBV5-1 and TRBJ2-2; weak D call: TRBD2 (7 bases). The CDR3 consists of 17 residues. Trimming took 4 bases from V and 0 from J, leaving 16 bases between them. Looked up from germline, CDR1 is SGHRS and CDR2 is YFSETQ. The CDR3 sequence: CASSGGARVANTGELFF. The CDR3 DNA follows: TGCGCCAGCAGCGGGGGGGCCCGGGTCGCGAACACCGGGGAGCTGTTTTTT.

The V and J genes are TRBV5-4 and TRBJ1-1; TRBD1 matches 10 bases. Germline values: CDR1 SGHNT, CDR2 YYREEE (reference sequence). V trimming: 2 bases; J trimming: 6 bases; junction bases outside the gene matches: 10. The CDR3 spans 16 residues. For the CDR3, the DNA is TGTGCCAGCAGCTTCGTGACAGGGGGCGCGGTCCCTGAAGCTTTCTTT. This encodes CASSFVTGGAVPEAFF.

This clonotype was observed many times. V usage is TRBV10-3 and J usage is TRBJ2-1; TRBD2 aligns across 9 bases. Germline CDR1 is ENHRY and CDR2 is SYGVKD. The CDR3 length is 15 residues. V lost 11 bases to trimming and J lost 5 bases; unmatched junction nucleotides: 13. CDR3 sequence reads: CASLHPGTSNNEQFF. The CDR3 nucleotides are TGTGCCTCACTCCACCCCGGGACTAGCAACAATGAGCAGTTCTTC.